Listed here are 25 T cell receptor beta chains from one sample, sequenced in a study of OX40 agonist ivuxolimab in advanced cancers. Some clones are missing from TCRdb's copy, which holds only in-frame ones; the method was immunoSEQ multiplex PCR. The repertoire holds 70,000 to 90,000 clones, roughly 80% seen once, with around 7.5% in the top ten. The source material was CD4+ or CD8+ T cells sorted from blood, sampled in a trial of the OX40 agonist ivuxolimab. Receptor source: an adult with an advanced solid tumor such as melanoma, head and neck, liver or kidney cancer.

This clone showed up just once. V usage is TRBV6-5 and J usage is TRBJ1-1; 9 bases are a match to TRBD1. Trimming took 7 bases from V and 1 from J; bases not matched to a gene: 7. Germline CDR1 MNHEY, CDR2 SVGAGI. This CDR3 is 15 amino acids long. DNA of the CDR3: TGTGCCAGCAACCCGACAGGGGGGACGAACACTGAAGCTTTCTTT. This encodes CASNPTGGTNTEAFF.

CDR3 region: CASSLWAGGRTDTQYF. DNA of the CDR3: TGTGCCAGCAGTTTATGGGCGGGGGGCCGCACAGATACGCAGTATTTT. The gene calls are TRBV27 and TRBJ2-3; 8 positions match TRBD2. The germline V gene encodes CDR1 MNHEY and CDR2 SMNVEV (reference sequence). This CDR3 contains 16 residues. The ends lost 1 base at V and 1 base at J; junction bases unmatched: 4.

The CDR3 sequence is CASSPRGVRQPQHF. CDR3 nucleotide sequence: TGTGCCAGTAGTCCGCGGGGAGTTCGTCAGCCCCAGCATTTT. The V gene is TRBV19, the J gene TRBJ1-5; D call uncertain. V was trimmed by 5 bases and J by 6 bases, leaving 14 bases between them. There are 14 residues in the CDR3. Germline CDR1 is LNHDA and CDR2 is SQIVND (reference sequence).

The genes are TRBV19 and TRBJ2-3; perhaps TRBD1 as D (6 bases). This CDR3 comprises 16 residues. Germline loops: CDR1 LNHDA, CDR2 SQIVND (reference sequence). V was trimmed by 3 bases and J by 2 bases, leaving 15 bases between them. DNA of the CDR3: TGTGCCAGTAGTATTCAGGGGACCCCACTCACAGATACGCAGTATTTT. It encodes CASSIQGTPLTDTQYF.

By sample fraction, this clone is medium-sized. V usage is TRBV7-9 and J usage is TRBJ2-7; D is possibly TRBD1 (6 bases). This CDR3 is built from 13 residues. The germline gives CDR1 SEHNR, CDR2 FQNEAQ (reference sequence). V lost 5 bases and J 1 base, leaving 9 bases between the germline ends. CDR3 sequence reads: CASSHRASYEQYF. The CDR3 DNA is TGTGCCAGCAGCCACAGGGCTTCCTACGAGCAGTACTTC.

The chain is built from TRBV30 and TRBJ2-5; TRBD2 matches at 7 bases. J gave up 7 bases and V 4 bases, and 9 bases lay outside the gene matches. The CDR3 length is 13 residues. The germline V gene encodes CDR1 GTSNPN and CDR2 SVGIG (reference sequence). CDR3 sequence: CAWKPGGKWTQYF. Here the CDR3 DNA reads TGTGCCTGGAAGCCCGGGGGGAAGTGGACCCAGTACTTC.

The chain links TRBV7-8 to TRBJ1-5; a possible D gene is TRBD1 (5 bases). There are 15 residues in the CDR3. In germline, CDR1 is SGHVS, CDR2 FQNEAQ. V was clipped by 5 bases and J by 3 bases, with 14 bases between them. CDR3 sequence reads: CASSARDGANQPQHF. The CDR3 nucleotides are TGTGCCAGCAGCGCCAGGGATGGGGCCAATCAGCCCCAGCATTTT.

CDR3 sequence reads: CSVLAVSGANVLTF. The CDR3 coding sequence is TGCAGCGTCCTGGCAGTATCTGGGGCCAACGTCCTGACTTTC. This chain uses TRBV29-1 with TRBJ2-6; D gene uncertain. Trimming left V 6 bases short and J 1 base short, with 10 bases between. Germline V gene data show CDR1 as SQVTM and CDR2 as ANQGSEA. CDR3 length: 14 amino acids.

The V and J genes are TRBV18 and TRBJ2-7, with TRBD1 identical over 7 bases. This CDR3 has 13 residues. V shed 4 bases and J 5 bases; nucleotides not matched to a gene: 5. CDR1 and CDR2 from the germline V gene are KGHSH and LQKENI. CDR3 sequence: CASSRQGIHEQYF. The CDR3 DNA sequence: TGTGCCAGCTCACGACAGGGAATCCACGAGCAGTACTTC.

The chain uses TRBV7-3 and TRBJ2-3, with D maybe TRBD2 (6 bases). Germline V gene lookup returns CDR1 SGHTA and CDR2 FQGTGA. The CDR3 consists of 14 residues. V was trimmed by 2 bases and J by 4 bases, leaving 10 bases between them. CDR3: CASSLREHPDTQYF. CDR3 bases: TGTGCCAGCAGCTTACGGGAGCACCCAGATACGCAGTATTTT.

The chain couples TRBV7-2 to TRBJ1-2; 8 positions agree with TRBD1. Germline V CDR1 and CDR2: SGHTA, FQGNSA. The CDR3 has 15 amino acids. J was trimmed by 8 bases and V by 4 bases; bases with no gene match: 12. The CDR3 loop reads CASSSLSGGARGYTF. CDR3 sequence (DNA): TGTGCCAGCAGCTCGCTCTCAGGGGGCGCGAGGGGCTACACCTTC.

Comment on this clone: At one end, the junction sequence differs from germline, possibly due to a read error. CDR3 coding DNA: TGTGCCAGCAGCCCCCGATCCAATTTCCAAGAGACCCGGTACTTC. Protein: CASSPRSNFQETRYF. This chain connects TRBV9 to TRBJ2-5; D gene unclear. The CDR3 has 15 residues. Germline V gene data show CDR1 as SGDLS and CDR2 as YYNGEE. Using reference TRBV9 and TRBJ2-5 for the parts outside the CDR3, the full variable domain is DSGVTQTPKHLITATGQRVTLRCSPRSGDLSVYWYQQSLDQGLQFLIQYYNGEERAKGNILERFSAQQFPDLHSELNLSSLELGDSALYFCASSPRSNFQETRYFGPGTRLLVL.

Here the CDR3 DNA reads TGTGCCAGCAGTTCAACAAGAAACAAGAACACCGGGGAGCTGTTTTTT. Protein sequence: CASSSTRNKNTGELFF. This chain links TRBV27 with TRBJ2-2, with unresolved D. The V end lost 4 bases, the J end lost 1 base, and 13 bases lay between the germline ends. The CDR3 sequence is 16 residues long. Germline V gene data show CDR1 as MNHEY and CDR2 as SMNVEV (reference sequence).

By sample fraction, this clone is medium-sized. The chain employs TRBV5-6 and TRBJ2-1; TRBD1 agrees at 9 bases. Trimming removed 2 bases from V and 10 bases from J; junction bases left unmatched: 10. The CDR3 has 15 amino acids. The V gene's germline CDR1 is SGHDT and CDR2 YYEEEE. This CDR3 reads CASSLTGTGSLEQFF. The CDR3 DNA sequence: TGTGCCAGCAGCTTAACCGGGACAGGGTCGCTCGAGCAGTTCTTC.

This chain connects TRBV6-1 to TRBJ2-7; the D gene is possibly TRBD1 (6 bases). V lost 2 bases and J 4 bases, leaving 12 bases between the germline ends. Germline lookup yields CDR1 MNHNS and CDR2 SASEGT. The CDR3 runs to 14 residues. CDR3 sequence (DNA): TGTGCCAGCAGTGAATTCAGGGGCCAATACGAGCAGTACTTC. Protein: CASSEFRGQYEQYF.

The chain carries TRBV2 and TRBJ2-7; a possible D gene is TRBD2 (5 bases). V gave up 7 bases and J gave up 0 bases, with 10 bases separating them. Per germline, CDR1 SNHLY and CDR2 FYNNEI. The length of the CDR3 is 13 residues. CDR3 coding DNA: TGTGCCAGCATGGTGGGGAGCTCCTACGAGCAGTACTTC. The encoded protein is CASMVGSSYEQYF.

The chain links TRBV5-1 to TRBJ2-3, with 7 nucleotides matching TRBD2. J was trimmed by 2 bases and V by 1 base; bases with no gene match: 10. In germline, CDR1 is SGHRS, CDR2 YFSETQ. The CDR3 has 17 amino acids. The CDR3 protein is CASSLSSGASLTDTQYF. The CDR3, as DNA: TGCGCCAGCAGCTTGTCTAGCGGAGCTTCCCTCACAGATACGCAGTATTTT.

The genes are TRBV6-5 and TRBJ1-6; D is undetermined. CDR1 MNHEY and CDR2 SVGAGI come from the germline V gene. V was clipped by 0 bases and J by 3 bases, with 6 bases between them. The CDR3 runs 15 residues. CDR3: CASSYSALYNSPLHF. CDR3 coding DNA: TGTGCCAGCAGTTACTCGGCCCTCTATAATTCACCCCTCCACTTT.

V is TRBV6-6 and J is TRBJ2-2, with D unresolved. The CDR3 loop spans 13 amino acids. The ends were cut back, 6 bases at V and 0 bases at J, with 5 bases in the middle. From germline, CDR1 is MNHNY and CDR2 SVGAGI (reference sequence). The CDR3 reads CASSDPNTGELFF. The CDR3 DNA is TGTGCCAGCAGCGATCCGAACACCGGGGAGCTGTTTTTT.

The chain couples TRBV7-9 to TRBJ1-2; a weak D match, TRBD1 (5 bases). This CDR3 spans 16 amino acids. Germline V gene sequence: CDR1 SEHNR, CDR2 FQNEAQ (reference sequence). The V end was cut by 2 bases, the J end by 4 bases, with 17 bases between. The DNA for the CDR3 is TGTGCCAGCAGCTTAAGGTCAGGGTTTTTGATCTATGGCTACACCTTC. Protein: CASSLRSGFLIYGYTF.

This rearrangement joins TRBV6-5 to TRBJ1-2; 8 nucleotides line up with TRBD1. The CDR3 runs 14 residues. Germline CDR1 reads MNHEY; CDR2 reads SVGAGI. J lost 4 bases, V lost 2 bases, and 3 bases had no gene match. CDR3 sequence: CASSYGDRPYGYTF. The DNA for the CDR3 is TGTGCCAGCAGTTACGGGGACAGGCCCTATGGCTACACCTTC.

The chain recombines TRBV6-6 with TRBJ1-3, with D unresolved. This CDR3 contains 13 residues. V was clipped by 6 bases and J by 4 bases, with 10 bases between them. Germline values: CDR1 MNHNY, CDR2 SVGAGI (reference sequence). CDR3: CASSPQLGNTIYF. CDR3 DNA: TGTGCCAGCAGCCCACAGTTGGGAAACACCATATATTTT.

The chain uses TRBV4-1 and TRBJ1-1; a possible D gene is TRBD1 (6 bases). V gave up 2 bases and J gave up 4 bases, with 11 bases separating them. In germline, CDR1 is MGHRA, CDR2 YSYEKL. The CDR3 length is 14 residues. This CDR3 reads CASSQTQGSTEAFF. Here the CDR3 DNA reads TGCGCCAGCAGCCAAACACAGGGTAGCACTGAAGCTTTCTTT.

This chain joins TRBV6-5 and TRBJ2-6, with a tentative D call TRBD1 (6 bases). This CDR3 contains 15 residues. V lost 2 bases to trimming and J lost 3 bases, with 8 bases between them. Per germline, CDR1 MNHEY and CDR2 SVGAGI. The CDR3 nucleotides read TGTGCCAGCAGTTACCGGGGACATGGGGCCAACGTCCTGACTTTC. Translation: CASSYRGHGANVLTF.

This clone has only a few counts. This chain joins TRBV19 and TRBJ2-6, with 7 bases lining up with TRBD1. Per germline, CDR1 LNHDA and CDR2 SQIVND (reference sequence). The CDR3 sequence is 14 residues long. Trimming cost V 10 bases and J 2 bases; bases outside gene matches: 5. CDR3 in DNA: TGTGCCACACAACAGGGGACTGGGGCCAACGTCCTGACTTTC. Its translation is CATQQGTGANVLTF.